This T cell receptor (beta chain) appears in the sequencing data of a study of T cell repertoires in cytomegalovirus infection. Points on this clonotype: The antigen is not known.

V gave up 4 bases and J gave up 0 bases, with 19 bases separating them. The CDR3 spans 18 residues. Germline CDR1 and CDR2: LGHNA and YNFKEQ. TCRdb reprocessed the reads via MiXCR and lists one record per CDR3 protein. Of roughly 990,000 distinct CDR3 sequences detected, approximately 31% appear once; the ten largest clones hold roughly 12%. Study findings and constraints: What dominated the ex vivo response were HLA-C-restricted CMV-specific TCR beta clonotypes. Carriage of CMV together with the relevant HLA was identifiable through cumulative public TCR beta family frequency.

The genes are TRBV4-2 and TRBJ2-1; TRBD1 might be the D (7 bases). The TCR was taken from a human donor in good health (CMV status not recorded). Some clones in this sample may be carry-over from other donors' samples. The sample in question was cultured CD8+ T cells from PBMCs, obtained from culture after CMV antigen stimulation. The CDR3 bases are TGTGCCAGCAGCCTAAAGCGTCAGGGGGGAAGCTCCTACAATGAGCAGTTCTTC. Translated, it gives CASSLKRQGGSSYNEQFF.